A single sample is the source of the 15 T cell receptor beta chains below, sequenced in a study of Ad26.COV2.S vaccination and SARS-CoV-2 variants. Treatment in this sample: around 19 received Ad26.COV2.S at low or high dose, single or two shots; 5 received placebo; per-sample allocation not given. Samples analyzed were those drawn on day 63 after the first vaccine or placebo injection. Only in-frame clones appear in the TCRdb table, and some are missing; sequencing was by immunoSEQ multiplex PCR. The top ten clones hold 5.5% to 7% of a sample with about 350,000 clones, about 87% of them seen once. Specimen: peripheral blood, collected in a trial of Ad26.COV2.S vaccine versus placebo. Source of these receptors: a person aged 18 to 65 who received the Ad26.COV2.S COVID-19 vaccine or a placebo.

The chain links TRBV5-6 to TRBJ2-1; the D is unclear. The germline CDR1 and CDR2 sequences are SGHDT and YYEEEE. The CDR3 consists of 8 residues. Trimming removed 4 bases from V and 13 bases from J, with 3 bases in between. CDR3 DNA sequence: TGTGCCAGCAGCCGTCAGTTCTTC. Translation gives CASSRQFF. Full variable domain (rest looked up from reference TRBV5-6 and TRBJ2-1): DAGVTQSPTHLIKTRGQQVTLRCSPKSGHDTVSWYQQALGQGPQFIFQYYEEEERQRGNFPDRFSGHQFPNYSSELNVNALLLGDSALYLCASSRQFFGPGTRLTVL.

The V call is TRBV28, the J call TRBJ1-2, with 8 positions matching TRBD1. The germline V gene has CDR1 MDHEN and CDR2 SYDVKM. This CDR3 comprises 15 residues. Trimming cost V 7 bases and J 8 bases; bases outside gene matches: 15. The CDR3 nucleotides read TGTGCCAGCATGGATCCTAATCCAGGGGGCGGGGGCTACACCTTC. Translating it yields CASMDPNPGGGGYTF.

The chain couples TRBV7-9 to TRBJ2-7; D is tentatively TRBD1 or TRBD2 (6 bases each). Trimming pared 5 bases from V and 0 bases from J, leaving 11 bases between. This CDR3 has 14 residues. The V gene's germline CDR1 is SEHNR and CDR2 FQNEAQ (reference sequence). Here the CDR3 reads CASSLRGDSYEQYF. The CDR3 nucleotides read TGTGCCAGCAGCCTTAGGGGGGACTCCTACGAGCAGTACTTC.

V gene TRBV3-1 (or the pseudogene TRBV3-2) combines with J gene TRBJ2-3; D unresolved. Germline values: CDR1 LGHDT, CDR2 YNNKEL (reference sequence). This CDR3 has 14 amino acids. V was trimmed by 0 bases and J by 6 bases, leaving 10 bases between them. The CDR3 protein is CASSQDQTGDTQYF. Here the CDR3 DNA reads TGTGCCAGCAGCCAAGATCAAACCGGGGATACGCAGTATTTT.

CDR3: CASGDNEKLFF. Here the CDR3 DNA reads TGTGCCTCTGGGGATAATGAAAAACTGTTTTTT. V usage is TRBV10-3 and J usage is TRBJ1-4; D remains ambiguous. The V end was cut by 11 bases, the J end by 4 bases, with 8 bases between. CDR1 is ENHRY, CDR2 SYGVKD, per germline. CDR3 size: 11 residues.

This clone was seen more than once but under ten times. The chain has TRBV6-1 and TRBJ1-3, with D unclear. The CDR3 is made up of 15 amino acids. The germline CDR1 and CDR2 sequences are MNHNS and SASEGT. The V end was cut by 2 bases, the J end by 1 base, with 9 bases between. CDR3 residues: CASSERTGSGNTIYF. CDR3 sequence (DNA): TGTGCCAGCAGTGAACGCACCGGGTCTGGAAACACCATATATTTT.

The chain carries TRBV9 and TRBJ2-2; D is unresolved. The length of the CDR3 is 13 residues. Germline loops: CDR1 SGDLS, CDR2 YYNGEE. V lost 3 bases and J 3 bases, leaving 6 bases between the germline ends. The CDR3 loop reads CASSAGHTGELFF. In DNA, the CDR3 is TGTGCCAGCAGCGCCGGGCACACCGGGGAGCTGTTTTTT.

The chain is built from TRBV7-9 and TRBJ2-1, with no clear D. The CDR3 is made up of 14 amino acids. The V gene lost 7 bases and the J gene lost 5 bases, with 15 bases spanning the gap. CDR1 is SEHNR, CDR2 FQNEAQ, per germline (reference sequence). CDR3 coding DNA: TGTGCCAGCAAGGTAGACAAAGAAAACAATGAGCAGTTCTTC. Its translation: CASKVDKENNEQFF.

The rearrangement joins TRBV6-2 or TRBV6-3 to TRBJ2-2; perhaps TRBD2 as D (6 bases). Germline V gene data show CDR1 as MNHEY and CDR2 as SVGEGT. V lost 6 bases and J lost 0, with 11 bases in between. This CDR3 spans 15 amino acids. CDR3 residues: CASSEGRTNTGELFF. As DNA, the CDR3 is TGTGCCAGCAGCGAGGGGAGGACGAACACCGGGGAGCTGTTTTTT.

CDR3 DNA: TGTGCCAGCACCCCCCGGGACAGGGGGCGCCTTGGCGGGAATGGCTACACCTTC. This codes for CASTPRDRGRLGGNGYTF. This chain connects TRBV6-2 or TRBV6-3 to TRBJ1-2; TRBD1 matches 12 bases. Germline CDR1 MNHEY, CDR2 SVGEGT. The CDR3 spans 18 residues. With V trimmed by 7 bases and J by 6 bases, 18 bases remained unmatched.

This chain's CDR3 is CASSIDRTSGYNEQFF. CDR3 bases: TGTGCCAGTAGTATCGATAGGACTAGCGGATACAATGAGCAGTTCTTC. The chain employs TRBV19 and TRBJ2-1, with 10 bases fitting TRBD2. The V gene's germline CDR1 is LNHDA and CDR2 SQIVND (reference sequence). The CDR3 has 16 amino acids. The ends lost 3 bases at V and 4 bases at J; junction bases unmatched: 6.

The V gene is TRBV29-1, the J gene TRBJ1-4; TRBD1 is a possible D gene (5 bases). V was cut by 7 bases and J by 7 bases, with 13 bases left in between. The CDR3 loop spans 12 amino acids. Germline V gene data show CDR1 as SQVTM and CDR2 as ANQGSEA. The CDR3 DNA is TGCAGCGCCACGACAGTGCCTGAAAAACTGTTTTTT. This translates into CSATTVPEKLFF.

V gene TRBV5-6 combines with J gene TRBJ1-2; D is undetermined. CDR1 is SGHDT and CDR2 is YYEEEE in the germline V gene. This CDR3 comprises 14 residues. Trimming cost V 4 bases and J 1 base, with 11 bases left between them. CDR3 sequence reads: CASSPNTNNYGYTF. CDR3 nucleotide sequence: TGTGCCAGCAGCCCAAACACAAATAACTATGGCTACACCTTC.

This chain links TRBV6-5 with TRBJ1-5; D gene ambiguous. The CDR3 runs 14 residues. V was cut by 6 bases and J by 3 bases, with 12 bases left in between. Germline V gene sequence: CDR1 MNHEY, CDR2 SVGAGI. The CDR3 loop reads CASRLTDTNQPQHF. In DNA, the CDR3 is TGTGCCAGCAGGCTGACGGATACCAATCAGCCCCAGCATTTT.

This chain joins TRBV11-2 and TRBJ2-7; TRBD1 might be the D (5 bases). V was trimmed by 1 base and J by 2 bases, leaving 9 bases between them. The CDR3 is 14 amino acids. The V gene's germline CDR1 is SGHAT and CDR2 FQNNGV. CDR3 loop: CASSLGGHTYEQYF. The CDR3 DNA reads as TGTGCCAGCAGCTTAGGAGGACATACCTACGAGCAGTACTTC.